The present entry profiles one TCR beta chain with its context. TCRalpha and TCRbeta cDNA underwent two nested PCRs of about 17 and 10 cycles. TCRdb re-called the 5' RACE reads; one entry per CDR3 protein, DNA not given. This table holds about 210,000 distinct CDR3 sequences. The length of the CDR3 is 15 residues. The germline gives CDR1 SQVTM, CDR2 ANQGSEA. The source of the sample is a study of monozygotic twins with inflammatory bowel disease. Sequenced material: blood. V and J are TRBV29-1 and TRBJ1-1. The sequence came from a human donor with ulcerative colitis or Crohn's disease, or a healthy co-twin of an affected twin (not recorded which). The CDR3 protein is CSVDLALEMNTEAFF. Drawing the rest from reference TRBV29-1 and TRBJ1-1, the complete variable domain is SAVISQKPSRDICQRGTSLTIQCQVDSQVTMMFWYRQQPGQSLTLIATANQGSEATYESGFVIDKFPISRPNLTFSTLTVSNMSPEDSSIYLCSVDLALEMNTEAFFGQGTRLTVV.